Listed below are T cell receptor beta chains from one sample, sequenced in a study of brain T cells in children with intractable seizures. Libraries were prepared by immunoSEQ multiplex PCR; TCRdb keeps only in-frame clonotypes and omits some of them. The sample has fewer than 85,000 clones, under 95% seen once. Sample: peripheral blood, taken at surgery. These receptors all stem from a boy younger than two with tuberous sclerosis and intractable seizures. Each CDR3 is given with its conserved first and last residue. Fields, in order: D gene, J gene, V gene, clone size, CDR3 protein, CDR3 DNA. The D gene is left open where the match is weak. Clone size is given for some rows only: seen once, a few or many times, or a class if the clone is expanded.

TRBD2 | TRBJ2-2 | TRBV28 | - | CASSGGLAYTGELFF | TGTGCCAGCAGTGGAGGACTAGCGTACACCGGGGAGCTGTTTTTT
TRBD2 | TRBJ2-7 | TRBV7-9 | - | CASSLSGRLPYEQYF | TGTGCCAGCAGCTTAAGCGGGAGGCTCCCCTACGAGCAGTACTTC
TRBD2 | TRBJ2-1 | TRBV5-1 | - | CASSLRLAGVSGNEQFF | TGCGCCAGCAGCTTGAGACTAGCGGGAGTCTCGGGCAATGAGCAGTTCTTC
TRBD2 | TRBJ2-1 | TRBV5-1 | - | CASTPGLAGINEQFF | TGCGCCAGCACACCGGGACTAGCGGGAATCAATGAGCAGTTCTTC
- | TRBJ2-7 | TRBV7-6 | - | CASSLEVGGLPYEQYF | TGTGCCAGCAGCTTAGAAGTTGGGGGGCTACCCTACGAGCAGTACTTC
TRBD1 | TRBJ2-4 | TRBV12-3/TRBV12-4 | - | CASSPGTANIQYF | TGTGCCAGCAGTCCCGGGACAGCGAACATTCAGTACTTC
TRBD2 | TRBJ2-1 | TRBV6-2/TRBV6-3 | - | CASTPRRTSGGLNNEQFF | TGTGCCAGCACCCCCCGCCGGACTAGCGGGGGGCTCAACAATGAGCAGTTCTTC
TRBD2 | TRBJ2-4 | TRBV2 | - | CASSAAGGLLNIQYF | TGTGCCAGCAGTGCTGCGGGGGGGCTATTGAACATTCAGTACTTC
- | TRBJ1-5 | TRBV7-6 | few | CASSLVSNQPQHF | TGTGCCAGCAGCTTAGTCAGCAATCAGCCCCAGCATTTT
- | TRBJ2-7 | TRBV4-1 | - | CASSQAGAYEQYF | TGCGCCAGCAGCCAAGCGGGGGCCTACGAGCAGTACTTC
TRBD2 | TRBJ2-1 | TRBV7-2 | - | CASRPTSDREQFF | TGTGCCAGCAGGCCAACTAGCGATCGTGAGCAGTTCTTC
- | TRBJ1-1 | TRBV25-1 | - | CASSETDLNTEAFF | TGTGCCAGCAGTGAAACAGATTTGAACACTGAAGCTTTCTTT
TRBD1 | TRBJ1-5 | TRBV27 | - | CASSFPRDRASESERDQPQHF | TGTGCCAGCAGTTTCCCCCGGGACAGGGCGAGTGAATCCGAAAGAGATCAGCCCCAGCATTTT
- | TRBJ1-5 | TRBV4-1 | - | CASSLGARLGSNQPQHF | TGCGCCAGCAGCCTTGGGGCGCGGCTAGGGAGCAATCAGCCCCAGCATTTT
TRBD1 | TRBJ1-3 | TRBV11-2 | - | CASSPSWPKTGTGNTIYF | TGTGCCAGCAGCCCCAGTTGGCCGAAGACAGGGACGGGAAACACCATATATTTT
TRBD2 | TRBJ2-1 | TRBV4-1 | once | CASSQESGTSARRGQFF | TGCGCCAGCAGCCAGGAGTCCGGGACTAGCGCCCGACGAGGGCAGTTCTTC
TRBD2 | TRBJ2-7 | TRBV29-1 | - | CSGSGSYGHEQYF | TGCAGCGGGAGCGGGAGTTACGGCCACGAGCAGTACTTC
- | TRBJ2-1 | TRBV6-5 | - | CASSYAGPYNEQFF | TGTGCCAGCAGTTACGCGGGACCGTACAATGAGCAGTTCTTC
TRBD1 | TRBJ2-6 | TRBV28 | once | CASSEFRGPGANVLTF | TGTGCCAGCAGCGAATTCAGGGGGCCTGGGGCCAACGTCCTGACTTTC
- | TRBJ1-4 | TRBV9 | - | CASSVRGGEKLFF | TGTGCCAGCAGCGTGCGCGGGGGTGAAAAACTGTTTTTT
TRBD1 | TRBJ1-3 | TRBV5-1 | once | CASSTAEDRPGNTIYF | TGCGCCAGCAGCACCGCTGAGGACAGGCCCGGAAACACCATATATTTT
- | TRBJ2-6 | TRBV24-1 | - | CATSSGTALGTGANVLTF | TGTGCCACCAGTTCCGGGACCGCGTTGGGAACTGGGGCCAACGTCCTGACTTTC